These 12 T cell receptor beta chains were all obtained from the same sample, sequenced in a study of T cells in Graves' hyperthyroidism and ophthalmopathy. The investigators amplified TCR beta CDR3 regions from RNA transcripts. RT-PCR in the first round (using the HTBI primer set) targeted the TCR CDR3. TCRdb independently ran MiXCR on the multiplex PCR reads; one entry per CDR3 protein. The sample includes hundreds of thousands of distinct CDR3 sequences, around a sixth of them seen just once. The sequenced sample was blood. These receptors were taken from a woman younger than 30 with Graves' hyperthyroidism.

This clonotype was seen many times. V and J are TRBV24-1 and TRBJ2-5, with 9 bases that match TRBD2. Germline assignment: CDR1 KGHDR and CDR2 SFDVKD. V lost 1 base and J lost 4; bases outside the gene matches: 0. The length of the CDR3 is 14 residues. DNA for the CDR3: TGTGCCACCAGTGATTTAGCGGGAGGAGAGACCCAGTACTTC. This translates into CATSDLAGGETQYF.

A single count supports this clonotype. The chain is built from TRBV10-1 and TRBJ2-1, with TRBD2 matching 7 bases. Trimming at V came to 5 bases and at J to 2 bases, leaving 15 bases not matched to a gene. CDR1 and CDR2 from the germline V gene are WNHNN and SYGVQD (reference sequence). The CDR3 is 18 amino acids. The CDR3 spells CASSPGTLGEGPYNEQFF. Here the CDR3 DNA reads TGCGCCAGCAGTCCCGGGACTCTCGGGGAGGGACCCTACAATGAGCAGTTCTTC.

This clonotype has at least ten counts. The chain combines TRBV4-1 with TRBJ2-7; 7 positions match TRBD2. The CDR3 totals 15 residues. Germline V gives CDR1 MGHRA, CDR2 YSYEKL. V lost 3 bases, J lost 2 bases, and 7 bases stayed unmatched. The CDR3 loop is CASSQDLAAPYEQYF. DNA of the CDR3: TGCGCCAGCAGCCAGGATCTAGCGGCACCCTACGAGCAGTACTTC.

This chain connects TRBV19 to TRBJ1-2, with D hard to call. Germline V lookup: CDR1 LNHDA, CDR2 SQIVND (reference sequence). This CDR3 spans 16 amino acids. V was cut by 0 bases and J by 3 bases, with 14 bases left in between. CDR3 sequence: CASSIDGRTIDYGYTF. In DNA, the CDR3 is TGTGCCAGTAGTATAGATGGGCGGACGATAGACTATGGCTACACCTTC.

This rearrangement joins TRBV5-6 to TRBJ2-7; TRBD2 matches 11 bases. The CDR3 covers 16 residues. Trimming took 5 bases from V and 0 from J; bases not matched to a gene: 7. The germline gives CDR1 SGHDT, CDR2 YYEEEE. The CDR3 DNA sequence: TGTGCCAGCAGGTTAGCGGGGGGGCTGAGCTCCTACGAGCAGTACTTC. It codes for CASRLAGGLSSYEQYF.

This clonotype was detected ten times or more. The chain employs TRBV6-1 and TRBJ2-4, with D perhaps matching TRBD1 (6 bases). CDR1 is MNHNS and CDR2 is SASEGT in the germline V gene. The CDR3 has 15 residues. V was cut by 8 bases and J by 8 bases, with 22 bases left in between. CDR3 in amino acids: CASGTGQGLRDIQYF. In DNA form, the CDR3 reads TGTGCCAGCGGAACAGGGCAGGGGCTGCGGGACATTCAGTACTTC.

This clonotype was picked up a small number of times. This sequence joins TRBV15 and TRBJ2-3; 8 bases align to TRBD2. The V segment lost 5 bases and the J segment 0 bases; nucleotides outside the gene matches: 4. Germline V lookup: CDR1 LNHNV, CDR2 YYDKDF (reference sequence). This CDR3 is built from 15 residues. CDR3 amino acids: CATSPLAVSTDTQYF. The CDR3 bases are TGTGCCACCAGCCCACTAGCGGTTAGCACAGATACGCAGTATTTT.

Of note for this clonotype: This may arise from a read error, as a much more abundant clone is one base away. V gene TRBV3-1 combines with J gene TRBJ2-7; tentative D call: TRBD1 (5 bases). The germline V and J ends were trimmed by 6 bases and 5 bases, with 20 bases remaining between them. Germline CDR1 reads LGHDT; CDR2 reads YNNKEL (reference sequence). This CDR3 region has 15 residues. CDR3 sequence: CASSDQGPGWDEQYF. CDR3 sequence (DNA): TGTGCCAGCAGTGACCAAGGACCAGGGTGGGACGAGCAGTACTTC.

The table lists this clonotype with many counts. The rearrangement joins TRBV28 to TRBJ2-1; D gene uncertain. CDR1 is MDHEN and CDR2 is SYDVKM in the germline V gene. Trimming stripped 4 bases from V and 1 base from J, with 17 bases between. The CDR3 totals 17 residues. In DNA form, the CDR3 reads TGTGCCAGCAGTTCCTCCTGGGCGTTCCCTTCCTACAATGAGCAGTTCTTC. This gives the protein CASSSSWAFPSYNEQFF.

The chain links TRBV19 to TRBJ2-5, with TRBD1 identical over 8 bases. Germline-derived CDR1 and CDR2 are LNHDA and SQIVND (reference sequence). CDR3 size: 13 residues. After removal of 3 bases from V and 4 bases from J, the junction contained 1 base not matched to a gene. The CDR3 DNA sequence: TGTGCCAGTAGTATGCAGGGGGCAGAGACCCAGTACTTC. This sequence encodes CASSMQGAETQYF. Using reference TRBV19 and TRBJ2-5 for the parts outside the CDR3, the full variable domain is DGGITQSPKYLFRKEGQNVTLSCEQNLNHDAMYWYRQDPGQGLRLIYYSQIVNDFQKGDIAEGYSVSREKKESFPLTVTSAQKNPTAFYLCASSMQGAETQYFGPGTRLLVL.

This clonotype was observed at least ten times. This chain joins TRBV20-1 and TRBJ2-3; no firm D call. Germline CDR1 reads DFQATT; CDR2 reads SNEGSKA (reference sequence). The V end lost 2 bases, the J end lost 0 bases, and 6 bases lay between the germline ends. The CDR3 is 13 amino acids. For the CDR3, the DNA is TGCAGTGCTAGACTCGCGAGCACAGATACGCAGTATTTT. This gives the protein CSARLASTDTQYF.

This clonotype showed up many times. This chain connects TRBV5-8 to TRBJ1-2; 9 bases fit TRBD1. With V trimmed by 4 bases and J by 6 bases, 7 bases remained unmatched. Germline lookup yields CDR1 SGHTS and CDR2 YDEGEE. The CDR3 runs 14 residues. CDR3 in DNA: TGTGCCAGCAGCCCGGGACAGGGAGGCCATGGCTACACCTTC. It encodes CASSPGQGGHGYTF.